The rows below give T cell receptor beta chains drawn from one sample of a study of blood T cell repertoires in COVID-19. Sequencing was performed with immunoSEQ multiplex PCR; in TCRdb, only in-frame clones are kept and a portion is missing. The sample lists 80,000 or so clones; roughly four fifths were seen once. The material sequenced was peripheral blood. The receptor source for this set is a woman in her 70s with acute or convalescent COVID-19. Both conserved end residues are part of each CDR3. Fields, in order: V gene, clone size, J gene, D gene, CDR3 DNA, CDR3 protein. D genes are given only for firm matches. Only part of the rows carry a size: once, few, many, or a class if the clone is expanded.

TRBV6-5	.	TRBJ1-2	TRBD1	TGTGCCAGCGATTTCGGACAGGGGGCAGCGGGCTACACCTTC	CASDFGQGAAGYTF
TRBV12-5	.	TRBJ1-5	.	TGTGCTAGTGGTTTGGGAGGGGGGGGTTATCAGCCCCAGCATTTT	CASGLGGGGYQPQHF
TRBV19	.	TRBJ2-5	.	TGTGCCAGTAGTAAAGGGGGACAAAAACTTCAAGAGACCCAGTACTTC	CASSKGGQKLQETQYF
TRBV5-4	.	TRBJ2-3	.	TGTGCCAGCAGCGGCCGGGACACATTCACAGATACGCAGTATTTT	CASSGRDTFTDTQYF
TRBV4-1	few	TRBJ2-3	.	TGCGCCAGCAGCCGGAGTAGCGGATACACAGATACGCAGTATTTT	CASSRSSGYTDTQYF
TRBV5-6	.	TRBJ1-1	.	TGTGCCAGCAGCTTGGTGGTGGAGACTGAAGCTTTCTTT	CASSLVVETEAFF
TRBV3-1/TRBV3-2	.	TRBJ1-3	.	TGTGCCAGCAGCTCAACAAGATCTTACTCTGGAAACACCATATATTTT	CASSSTRSYSGNTIYF
TRBV7-9	.	TRBJ2-1	.	TGTGCCAGCAGCTTTAGACAGGGAGGATACAATGAGCAGTTCTTC	CASSFRQGGYNEQFF
TRBV19	.	TRBJ1-2	.	TGTGCCAGTAGTCGGCAGGTAAACTATGGCTACACCTTC	CASSRQVNYGYTF
TRBV6-5	.	TRBJ2-5	.	TGTGCCAGCAGTTACTCTCCTAACCAAGAGACCCAGTACTTC	CASSYSPNQETQYF
TRBV3-1/TRBV3-2	.	TRBJ2-7	.	TGTGCCAGCAATTCAGGGTACGAGCAGTACTTC	CASNSGYEQYF
TRBV5-5	.	TRBJ1-1	TRBD1	TGTGCCAGCAGCTTGTCACCGACCGGGACAGTGAACACTGAAGCTTTCTTT	CASSLSPTGTVNTEAFF
TRBV4-2	.	TRBJ1-4	.	TGTGCCAGCAGCCAAGATCGTAGTGAAAAACTGTTTTTT	CASSQDRSEKLFF
TRBV10-2	.	TRBJ1-6	.	TGCGCCAGCAGTGAGCGGGGGAGCGATTCACCCCTCCACTTT	CASSERGSDSPLHF